The source of this T cell receptor (beta chain) is a study of OX40 agonist ivuxolimab in advanced cancers. Study-level information: Patients took ivuxolimab, an agonistic anti-OX40 (CD134) antibody. Partial responses occurred in three patients (one hepatocellular carcinoma, two cutaneous melanoma). Intravenous ivuxolimab was administered to patients every 2 weeks at 0.01 to 10 mg/kg.

Trimming removed 3 bases at V and 12 bases at J, with 9 bases between. Germline V lookup: CDR1 SGHNT, CDR2 YENEEA. The CDR3 is 12 amino acids. Sequencing used immunoSEQ multiplex PCR; TCRdb keeps in-frame clones, though not all of them. This table has 45,000 or so clones, roughly 90% appearing once. This TCR was sampled from an adult with an advanced solid tumor such as melanoma, head and neck, liver or kidney cancer. V and J are TRBV11-3 and TRBJ1-6; D is ambiguous. The sample consisted of CD4+ or CD8+ T cells sorted from blood, taken in a trial of the OX40 agonist ivuxolimab. As DNA, the CDR3 is TGTGCCAGCAGCTTCGCGGGTGGACCCCTCCACTTT. The encoded protein is CASSFAGGPLHF.